This T cell receptor beta chain came from a study of OX40 agonist ivuxolimab in advanced cancers. Study-level background: The treatment was a fully human IgG2 OX40 agonist, ivuxolimab.

Here immunoSEQ multiplex PCR was the method, and the copy in TCRdb shows in-frame clones only, minus some. The table includes around 25,000 clones, about 80% detected once. Regarding the study as a whole: At 0.1 to 3.0 mg/kg, CD4+ and CD8+ blood T cells expanded clonally by week 6.

The CDR3 spans 15 residues. Germline V lookup: CDR1 MDHEN, CDR2 SYDVKM. With 2 bases removed from V and 0 bases from J, the gap between germline ends came to 8 bases. Worth noting for this clone: The antigen is undetermined.

The chain uses TRBV28 and TRBJ1-3; D is unresolved. The sequencing used CD4+ or CD8+ T cells sorted from blood, collected in a trial of the OX40 agonist ivuxolimab. This TCR derives from an adult with an advanced solid tumor such as melanoma, head and neck, liver or kidney cancer. The CDR3 region has the DNA TGTGCCAGCAGTTTAAATCTCTTCTCTGGAAACACCATATATTTT. Translating it yields CASSLNLFSGNTIYF. The whole variable domain, filled in from reference TRBV28 and TRBJ1-3, reads DVKVTQSSRYLVKRTGEKVFLECVQDMDHENMFWYRQDPGLGLRLIYFSYDVKMKEKGDIPEGYSVSREKKERFSLILESASTNQTSMYLCASSLNLFSGNTIYFGEGSWLTVV.